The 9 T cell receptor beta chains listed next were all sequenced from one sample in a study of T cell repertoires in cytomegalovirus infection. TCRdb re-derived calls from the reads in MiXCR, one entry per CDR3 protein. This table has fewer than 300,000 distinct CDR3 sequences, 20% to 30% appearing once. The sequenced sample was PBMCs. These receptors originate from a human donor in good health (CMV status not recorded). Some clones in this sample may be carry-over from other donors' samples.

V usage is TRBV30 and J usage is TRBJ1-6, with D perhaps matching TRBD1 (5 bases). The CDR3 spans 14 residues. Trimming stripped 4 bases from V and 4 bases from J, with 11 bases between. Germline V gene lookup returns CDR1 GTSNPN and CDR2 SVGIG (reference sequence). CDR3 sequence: CAWTPGNYNSPLHF. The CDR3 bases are TGTGCCTGGACTCCAGGGAATTATAATTCACCCCTCCACTTT.

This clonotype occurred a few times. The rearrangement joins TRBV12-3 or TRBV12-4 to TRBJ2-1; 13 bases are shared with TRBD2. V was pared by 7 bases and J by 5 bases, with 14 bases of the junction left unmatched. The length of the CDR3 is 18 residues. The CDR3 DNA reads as TGTGCCAGCAAACCGGGACTAGCGGGGCCAACGCGAGACAATGAGCAGTTCTTC. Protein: CASKPGLAGPTRDNEQFF.

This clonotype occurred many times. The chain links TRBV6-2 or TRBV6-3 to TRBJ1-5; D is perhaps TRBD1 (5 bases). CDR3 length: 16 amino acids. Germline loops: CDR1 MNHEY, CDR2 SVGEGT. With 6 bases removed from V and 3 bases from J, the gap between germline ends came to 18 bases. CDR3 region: CASRSPGPTHNQPQHF. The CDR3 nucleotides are TGTGCCAGCAGGTCCCCGGGACCGACACACAATCAGCCCCAGCATTTT.

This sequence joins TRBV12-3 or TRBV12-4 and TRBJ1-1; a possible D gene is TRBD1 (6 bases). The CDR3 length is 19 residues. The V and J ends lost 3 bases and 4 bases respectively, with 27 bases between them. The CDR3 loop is CASSFLTLGGRRSGTEAFF. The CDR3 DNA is TGTGCCAGCAGTTTCTTAACCCTTGGGGGGCGCCGATCGGGCACTGAAGCTTTCTTT.

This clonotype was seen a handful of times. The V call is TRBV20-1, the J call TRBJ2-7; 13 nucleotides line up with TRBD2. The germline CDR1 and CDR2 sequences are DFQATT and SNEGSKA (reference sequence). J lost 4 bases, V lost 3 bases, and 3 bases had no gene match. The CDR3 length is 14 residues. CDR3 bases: TGCAGTGCTAGCGGACTAGCGGGAGAGTACGAGCAGTACTTC. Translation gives CSASGLAGEYEQYF.

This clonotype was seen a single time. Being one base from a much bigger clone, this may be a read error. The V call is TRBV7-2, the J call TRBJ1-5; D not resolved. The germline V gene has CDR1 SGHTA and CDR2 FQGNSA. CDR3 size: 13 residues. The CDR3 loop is CAGSLTSNQPQHF. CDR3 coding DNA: TGTGCCGGCAGCTTAACGTCCAATCAGCCCCAGCATTTT.

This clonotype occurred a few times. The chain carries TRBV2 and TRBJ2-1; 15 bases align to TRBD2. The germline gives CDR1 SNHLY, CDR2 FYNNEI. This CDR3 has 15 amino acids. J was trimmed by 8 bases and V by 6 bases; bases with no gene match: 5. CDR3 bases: TGTGCCAGCAGGGGACTAGCGGGAGGCTGGGATGAGCAGTTCTTC. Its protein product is CASRGLAGGWDEQFF.

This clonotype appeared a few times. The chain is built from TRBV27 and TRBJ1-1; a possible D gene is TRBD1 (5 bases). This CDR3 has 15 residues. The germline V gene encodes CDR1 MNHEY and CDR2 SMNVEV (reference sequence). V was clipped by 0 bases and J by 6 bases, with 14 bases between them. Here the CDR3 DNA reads TGTGCCAGCAGTTTATCGTGGGAAGGGGAGGCTGAAGCTTTCTTT. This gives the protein CASSLSWEGEAEAFF.

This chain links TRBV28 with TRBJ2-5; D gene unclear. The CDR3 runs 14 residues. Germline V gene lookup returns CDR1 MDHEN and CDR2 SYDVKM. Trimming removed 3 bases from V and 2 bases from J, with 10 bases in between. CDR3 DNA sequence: TGTGCCAGCAGTTTCGGCCGGTTGCAAGAGACCCAGTACTTC. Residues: CASSFGRLQETQYF.